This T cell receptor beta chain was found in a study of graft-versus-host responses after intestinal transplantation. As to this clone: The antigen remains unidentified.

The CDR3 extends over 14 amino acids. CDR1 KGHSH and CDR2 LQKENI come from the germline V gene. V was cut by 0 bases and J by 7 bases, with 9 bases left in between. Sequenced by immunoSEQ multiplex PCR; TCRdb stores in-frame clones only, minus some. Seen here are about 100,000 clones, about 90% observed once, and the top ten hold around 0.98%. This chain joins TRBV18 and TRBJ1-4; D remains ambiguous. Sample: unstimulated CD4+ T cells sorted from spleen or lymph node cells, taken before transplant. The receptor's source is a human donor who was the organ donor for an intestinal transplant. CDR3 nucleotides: TGTGCCAGCTCACCACCGGCGGGAGTTGAAAAACTGTTTTTT. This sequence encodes CASSPPAGVEKLFF.